Listed here is a single T cell receptor beta chain. Its cognate antigen is unknown. Investigators performed immunoSEQ version v3.0 at survey level. Some clones are missing from TCRdb's copy, which holds only in-frame ones; the method was immunoSEQ multiplex PCR. This table holds about 11,000 clones, roughly 80% found once. HIV-positive participants all received treatment in the United States. The data belong to a study of long-term antiretroviral therapy in people with HIV. Study findings and constraints: With ART, diversity went up but was still lower than in transplant donor controls. Older ART regimens were possibly in use when the blood was collected between about 2003 and 2017. Repertoire composition at all time points was dominated by clones that had expanded before ART.

Specimen: unsorted PBMCs, collected roughly 7 years after starting antiretroviral therapy. The receptor comes from a man aged 50 to 59 with HIV.

DNA of the CDR3: TGTGCCAGCAGTTACTCCTATCTTTTGGGAACCAATGAGCAGTTCTTC. This codes for CASSYSYLLGTNEQFF. The rearrangement joins TRBV6-5 to TRBJ2-1; D not resolved. This CDR3 contains 16 residues. Germline-derived CDR1 and CDR2 are MNHEY and SVGAGI. Deletions cut 0 bases from V and 6 bases from J, with 15 bases between.